Below are 9 T cell receptor beta chains sequenced from a single sample in a study of T cell repertoires in cytomegalovirus infection. TCRdb reprocessed the reads with MiXCR, giving one entry per CDR3 protein. The sample includes roughly 600,000 distinct CDR3 sequences, 20% to 25% of them seen just once. The sample taken for sequencing was CD8+ T cells from PBMCs. All receptors come from a human donor in good health (CMV status not recorded). Some clones in this sample may be carry-over from other donors' samples.

This clonotype has more than one count but fewer than ten. The CDR3 loop is CASSLRAFF. CDR3 DNA: TGTGCCAGCAGTTTAAGGGCTTTCTTT. V is TRBV6-6 and J is TRBJ1-1; D unresolved. The CDR3 is 9 amino acids. Germline V gene data show CDR1 as MNHNY and CDR2 as SVGAGI (reference sequence). V was clipped by 4 bases and J by 11 bases, with 5 bases between them.

This clonotype was recorded once. A much larger clone is a single base away; this may be a read error. CDR3 sequence reads: CACSLYEGTAATQYF. The CDR3 region has the DNA TGTGCCTGCAGCTTATATGAGGGGACAGCGGCGACCCAGTACTTC. The chain carries TRBV7-8 and TRBJ2-5, with 7 bases matching TRBD1. Germline V gene sequence: CDR1 SGHVS, CDR2 FQNEAQ. CDR3 length: 15 residues.

This clonotype occurred many times. This chain's CDR3 is CASSTTSQSQETQYF. CDR3 in DNA: TGTGCCAGCAGTACTACATCACAGAGTCAAGAGACCCAGTACTTC. J is TRBJ2-5 and V is TRBV6-5; D unclear. Trimming left V 5 bases short and J 2 bases short, with 15 bases between. Per germline, CDR1 MNHEY and CDR2 SVGAGI. The CDR3 has 15 amino acids.

This clonotype has more than one count but fewer than ten. The chain combines TRBV20-1 with TRBJ1-5, with 9 bases that match TRBD1. Germline V gene lookup returns CDR1 DFQATT and CDR2 SNEGSKA (reference sequence). Germline trimming cut 3 bases from V and 7 bases from J; bases unmatched to any gene: 10. The CDR3 is 15 residues long. The CDR3: CSASLGQGLGQPQHF. CDR3 coding DNA: TGCAGTGCTAGTTTGGGACAGGGCCTAGGGCAGCCCCAGCATTTT.

The rearrangement joins TRBV7-6 to TRBJ2-5; D could derive from TRBD1 or TRBD2 (6 bases each). Between the trimmed V and J ends, which lost 2 bases and 7 bases, there was a span of 14 bases. From germline, CDR1 is SGHVS and CDR2 FNYEAQ. The CDR3 length is 14 residues. CDR3 bases: TGTGCCAGCAGCTTAAGGGGGGCGACGGTGACCCAGTACTTC. Amino acid sequence: CASSLRGATVTQYF.

This clonotype was observed at least ten times. The chain uses TRBV6-2 or TRBV6-3 and TRBJ2-7; D is possibly TRBD1 (6 bases). Germline-derived CDR1 and CDR2 are MNHEY and SVGEGT. The CDR3 runs to 12 residues. Trimming shortened V by 5 bases and J by 5 bases, and 10 bases separated the two germline ends. The CDR3 loop is CASSPNRDEQYV. In DNA form, the CDR3 reads TGTGCCAGCAGTCCCAACAGGGACGAGCAGTACGTC.

This chain links TRBV2 with TRBJ2-1; TRBD2 aligns across 10 bases. In germline, CDR1 is SNHLY, CDR2 FYNNEI. V shed 7 bases, J shed 5 bases, and the junction held 5 bases outside the gene matches. The CDR3 loop spans 14 amino acids. The CDR3 reads CASIGLAGDNEQFF. Written as DNA, the CDR3 is TGTGCCAGCATCGGGCTAGCGGGGGACAATGAGCAGTTCTTC.

This clonotype occurred a few times. The J gene is TRBJ2-3, the V gene TRBV7-9, with TRBD2 matching 8 bases. Per the germline V gene, CDR1 is SEHNR and CDR2 is FQNEAQ (reference sequence). J gave up 3 bases and V 4 bases, and 9 bases lay outside the gene matches. This CDR3 is 16 amino acids long. The CDR3 bases are TGTGCCAGCAGCTCGCGAGCGGGGGTCTTAACAGATACGCAGTATTTT. Protein product: CASSSRAGVLTDTQYF.

This clonotype showed up just a few times. The chain combines TRBV25-1 with TRBJ1-1, with unresolved D. Trimming took 1 base from V and 6 from J, leaving 18 bases between them. The CDR3 is 16 amino acids. Germline V gives CDR1 MGHDK, CDR2 SYGVNS. CDR3: CASSESDELGRAEAFF. CDR3 DNA sequence: TGTGCCAGCAGTGAATCCGATGAACTCGGGCGGGCTGAAGCTTTCTTT.